The rows below give T cell receptor beta chains drawn from one sample of a study of Graves' ophthalmopathy and Graves' hyperthyroidism. TCRdb used MiXCR to reprocess the multiplex PCR reads, holding one entry per CDR3 protein. The sample consists of over 650,000 distinct CDR3 sequences, about 38% of them appearing once. Sample: peripheral blood. The receptors stem from an adult man with Graves' ophthalmopathy. The CDR3 runs from the conserved cysteine through the conserved F or W. A D gene is named only where the DNA matches it firmly. Expanded clones are given a class, and other clones once, few, many or no size at all.

d_gene,abundance,len,v_gene,j_gene,CDR3nt,CDR3aa
NA,NA,16,TRBV7-9,TRBJ2-3,TGTGCCAGCAGTGAAAACAGGGCGGATAGCACAGATACGCAGTATTTT,CASSENRADSTDTQYF
TRBD1,NA,14,TRBV14,TRBJ1-4,TGTGCCAGCAGCCAACAGGGGGAAGGTGAAAAACTGTTTTTT,CASSQQGEGEKLFF
NA,many,12,TRBV6-6,TRBJ1-1,TGTGCCAGCAGGCTGGGGGACACTGAAGCTTTCTTT,CASRLGDTEAFF
NA,many,14,TRBV14,TRBJ1-2,TGTGCCAGCAGCCATACCTTAGGGGGAGCGGGCTACACCTTC,CASSHTLGGAGYTF
TRBD1,NA,16,TRBV10-3,TRBJ2-5,TGTGCCATCAGTGAGTCAGCGGACAGGGTGGGAGAGACCCAGTACTTC,CAISESADRVGETQYF
NA,NA,15,TRBV2,TRBJ1-1,TGTGCCAGCAGTGACCGGGGGGAATTAAACACTGAAGCTTTCTTT,CASSDRGELNTEAFF
NA,many,15,TRBV11-3,TRBJ1-4,TGTGCCAGCAGCGCGACACAGGCCAAGGGTGAAAAACTGTTTTTT,CASSATQAKGEKLFF
TRBD1,NA,14,TRBV19,TRBJ1-5,TGTGCCAGTAGTACGGACAGGGCGGATCAGCCCCAGCATTTT,CASSTDRADQPQHF
TRBD2,NA,15,TRBV6-1,TRBJ2-5,TGTGCCAGCAGGTTGGATAGCGCGGGGGGAGAGACCCAGTACTTC,CASRLDSAGGETQYF
NA,few,15,TRBV7-2,TRBJ2-5,TGTGCCAGCAGCCGGTCCTCGGGGAACCAAGAGACCCAGTACTTC,CASSRSSGNQETQYF
NA,few,16,TRBV6-5,TRBJ1-6,TGTGCCAGCAGTTACTCGAGCGGGATTGAGAATTCACCCCTCCACTTT,CASSYSSGIENSPLHF
NA,NA,16,TRBV5-1,TRBJ2-6,TGCGCCAGCAGCTTGGGGTGGTTCTCTGGGGCCAACGTCCTGACTTTC,CASSLGWFSGANVLTF
TRBD1,many,14,TRBV2,TRBJ2-5,TGTGCCAGCAGTTCACACAGGGGGCGCGAGACCCAGTACTTC,CASSSHRGRETQYF
TRBD2,NA,15,TRBV7-3,TRBJ2-5,TGTGCCAGCAGCTTAACCGGGACTAGCCGAGGGACCCAGTACTTC,CASSLTGTSRGTQYF
NA,many,15,TRBV6-6,TRBJ1-5,TGTGCCAGCAGTCGGACGAAAGATAGCAATCAGCCCCAGCATTTT,CASSRTKDSNQPQHF
TRBD2,NA,19,TRBV2,TRBJ2-7,TGTGCCAATTGCGAGGGGGGTAAGGGACTAGCGGGGCTTATCTACGAGCAGTACTTC,CANCEGGKGLAGLIYEQYF
NA,once,15,TRBV7-2,TRBJ1-4,TGTGCCAGCAGCTTAGTTGGGCTGGGCCAGGAAAAACTGTTTTTT,CASSLVGLGQEKLFF
NA,NA,16,TRBV5-5,TRBJ1-3,TGTGCCAGCAGCTCTAGGGACATACACTCTGGAAACACCATATATTTT,CASSSRDIHSGNTIYF
NA,NA,14,TRBV27,TRBJ1-2,TGTGCCAGCAGTCCCCGGGGCCGGCAGTTTGGCTACACCTTC,CASSPRGRQFGYTF
NA,few,13,TRBV19,TRBJ1-5,TGTGCCTGGAGTCCCAACGGCAATCAGCCCCAGCATTTT,CAWSPNGNQPQHF
NA,NA,16,TRBV28,TRBJ1-2,TGTGCCAGCAGTCTAGGGTCGACCGGCCAGGGGTATGGCTACACCTTC,CASSLGSTGQGYGYTF
TRBD1,NA,15,TRBV27,TRBJ2-7,TGTGCCAGCCGTCCCGGGACAGGGGTAACCTACGAGCAGTACTTC,CASRPGTGVTYEQYF
NA,NA,13,TRBV19,TRBJ2-2,TGTGCCTGGAGTACGAGCGCCCCCGGGGAGCTGTTTTTT,CAWSTSAPGELFF
NA,once,15,TRBV10-3,TRBJ1-5,TGTGCCATCAGTGAACTCAGGGAGGACAATCAGCCCCAGCATTTT,CAISELREDNQPQHF
TRBD1,NA,14,TRBV2,TRBJ1-1,TGTGCCAGCAGGCCGGGACAGGGAGTGGGGGAAGCTTTCTTT,CASRPGQGVGEAFF
NA,NA,12,TRBV27,TRBJ1-1,TGTGCCAGCAGTGAAAACCGTATTGAAGCTTTCTTT,CASSENRIEAFF
NA,NA,14,TRBV27,TRBJ2-5,TGTGCCAGTCGGCCAGGCACGCAGCAAGAGACCCAGTACTTC,CASRPGTQQETQYF
NA,many,13,TRBV5-1,TRBJ2-7,TGCGCCAGCAGCTTGGAACCCCCGGGGGAGCAGTACTTC,CASSLEPPGEQYF
NA,once,13,TRBV29-1,TRBJ1-2,TGCAGCGCCAGCAGCCGCGAGGAGTATGGCTACACCTTC,CSASSREEYGYTF
NA,once,14,TRBV7-9,TRBJ1-4,TGTGCCAGCAGCTCATTAGGAGATAATGAAAAACTGTTTTTT,CASSSLGDNEKLFF
NA,many,14,TRBV3-1,TRBJ1-6,TGTGCCAGCAGCCAAGTACACCGGAATTCACCCCTCCACTTT,CASSQVHRNSPLHF
NA,NA,13,TRBV29-1,TRBJ2-7,TGCAGCGTTGAAGCAGGGAACGGCTACGAGCAGTACTTC,CSVEAGNGYEQYF
NA,many,9,TRBV7-9,TRBJ1-1,TGTGCCAGCAGCCGTGAAGCTTTCTTT,CASSREAFF
TRBD1,NA,14,TRBV7-8,TRBJ1-3,TGTGCCAGCAGCGCGACAGGGGATCGGGACACCATATATTTT,CASSATGDRDTIYF
NA,NA,10,TRBV29-1,TRBJ1-1,TGCAGCTTAGAGGGCACTGAAGCTTTCTTT,CSLEGTEAFF
TRBD1,many,13,TRBV9,TRBJ1-1,TGTGCCAGCAGCGAAGGACAGGACACTGAAGCTTTCTTT,CASSEGQDTEAFF
TRBD2,many,14,TRBV7-2,TRBJ2-7,TGTGCCAGCAGCTTACCAGCGGGAGACAGGGAGCAGTACTTC,CASSLPAGDREQYF
TRBD1,many,13,TRBV19,TRBJ1-5,TGTGCCGGCGGACAGGACATCAATCAGCCCCAGCATTTT,CAGGQDINQPQHF
TRBD2,NA,15,TRBV4-1,TRBJ2-7,TGCGCCAGCAGCCAACGTAGCGGGGGGGGCTACGAGCAGTACTTC,CASSQRSGGGYEQYF
NA,NA,17,TRBV13,TRBJ1-1,TGTGCCAGCAGCTTAGGCCGGCCGCCGCGCCGGAACACTGAAGCTTTCTTT,CASSLGRPPRRNTEAFF
TRBD1,many,15,TRBV25-1,TRBJ2-7,TGTGCCAGCAGTGCCGGGACAGGGGGCATCTACGAGCAGTACTTC,CASSAGTGGIYEQYF
TRBD1,NA,15,TRBV7-2,TRBJ2-7,TGTGCCAGCAGCGCGGACAGGGTTAGTTACTACGAGCAGTACTTC,CASSADRVSYYEQYF
NA,many,15,TRBV9,TRBJ1-3,TGTGCCAGCAGCGTAGGAGGTGGGGAAGGAAACACCATATATTTT,CASSVGGGEGNTIYF
TRBD2,NA,16,TRBV7-3,TRBJ2-2,TGTGCCAGCAGCGTGCCGCGGGAGCGCCGGTACGGGGAGCTGTTTTTT,CASSVPRERRYGELFF
NA,NA,15,TRBV20-1,TRBJ1-6,TGCAGTGCCTCAGGAGCGGGCCTCTATAATTCACCCCTCCACTTT,CSASGAGLYNSPLHF
NA,NA,14,TRBV6-1,TRBJ1-1,TGTGCCAGCAGGGACGGGGCGGTGGGCACTGAAGCTTTCTTT,CASRDGAVGTEAFF
TRBD2,many,15,TRBV9,TRBJ2-7,TGTGCCAGCAGCGAATCTAGCGGGAGTACCTACGAGCAGTACTTC,CASSESSGSTYEQYF
NA,NA,14,TRBV10-3,TRBJ2-5,TGTGCCATCAGTGAGTCGAGGGGGAGCGAGACCCAGTACTTC,CAISESRGSETQYF
NA,few,15,TRBV7-8,TRBJ2-2,TGTGCCAGCAGACCCAGTCAGGGGAACACCGGGGAGCTGTTTTTT,CASRPSQGNTGELFF
TRBD2,few,18,TRBV20-1,TRBJ2-7,TGCAGTGCTCTACCCCAGAGGGGGACTAGCGGGACCTCCTACGAGCAGTACTTC,CSALPQRGTSGTSYEQYF
NA,few,15,TRBV3-1,TRBJ2-5,TGTGCCAGCAGCCCTGGACTGACCGTGTTAGAGACCCAGTACTTC,CASSPGLTVLETQYF
NA,NA,17,TRBV15,TRBJ1-4,TGTGCCACCAGCCGCACAGATGCCGTCGAGGTCGGTGAAAAACTGTTTTTT,CATSRTDAVEVGEKLFF
NA,few,15,TRBV2,TRBJ2-5,TGTGCCAGCAGCGGTCTACGGAGGGGTCAAGAGACCCAGTACTTC,CASSGLRRGQETQYF
TRBD1,NA,13,TRBV12-3/TRBV12-4,TRBJ2-7,TGTGCCAGCAGTTGGACAGGGAACAACGAGCAGTACTTC,CASSWTGNNEQYF
TRBD1,NA,13,TRBV19,TRBJ1-5,TGTGCCAGTAGCGGACAGGGCCAAGAGACCCAGCATTTT,CASSGQGQETQHF
NA,NA,15,TRBV11-2,TRBJ2-4,TGTGCCAGCAGCTTATCCGGGGTACGGGGAGACATTCAGTACTTC,CASSLSGVRGDIQYF
TRBD1,NA,15,TRBV25-1,TRBJ1-2,TGTGCCAGCAGTGTGACCGGGACAGGGGGCTATGGCTACACCTTC,CASSVTGTGGYGYTF
NA,many,15,TRBV2,TRBJ1-6,TGTGCCAGCAGGAAATGGGGACCGGATAATTCACCCCTCCACTTT,CASRKWGPDNSPLHF